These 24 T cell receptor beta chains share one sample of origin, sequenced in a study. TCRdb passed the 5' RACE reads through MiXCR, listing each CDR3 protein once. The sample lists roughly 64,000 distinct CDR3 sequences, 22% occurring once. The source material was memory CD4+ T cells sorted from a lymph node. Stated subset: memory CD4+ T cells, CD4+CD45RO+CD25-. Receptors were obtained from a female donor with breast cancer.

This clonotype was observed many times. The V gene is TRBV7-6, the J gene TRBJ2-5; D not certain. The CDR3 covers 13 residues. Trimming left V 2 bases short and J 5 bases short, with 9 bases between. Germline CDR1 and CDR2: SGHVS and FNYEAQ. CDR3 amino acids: CASSLKLWETQYF. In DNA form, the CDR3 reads TGTGCCAGCAGCTTAAAGTTATGGGAGACCCAGTACTTC.

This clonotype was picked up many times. In DNA, the CDR3 is TGTGCCACTGAGTCGGACTCCTACGAGCAGTACTTC. Protein sequence: CATESDSYEQYF. The rearrangement uses TRBV24-1 and TRBJ2-7; no definite D call. The CDR3 has 12 residues. V was clipped by 10 bases and J by 0 bases, with 9 bases between them. Germline V lookup: CDR1 KGHDR, CDR2 SFDVKD.

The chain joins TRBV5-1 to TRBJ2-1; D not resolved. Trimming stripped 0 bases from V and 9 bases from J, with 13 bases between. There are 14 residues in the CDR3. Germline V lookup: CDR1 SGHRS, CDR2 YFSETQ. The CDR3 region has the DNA TGCGCCAGCAGCTTGGCCCGCCAGACTCGTGAGCAGTTCTTC. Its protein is CASSLARQTREQFF. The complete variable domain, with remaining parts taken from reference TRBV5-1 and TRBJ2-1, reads KAGVTQTPRYLIKTRGQQVTLSCSPISGHRSVSWYQQTPGQGLQFLFEYFSETQRNKGNFPGRFSGRQFSNSRSEMNVSTLELGDSALYLCASSLARQTREQFFGPGTRLTVL.

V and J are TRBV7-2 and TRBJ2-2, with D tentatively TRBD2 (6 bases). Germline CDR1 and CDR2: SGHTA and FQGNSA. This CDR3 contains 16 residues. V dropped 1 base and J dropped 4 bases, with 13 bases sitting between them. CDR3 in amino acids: CASSLEAGRSTGELFF. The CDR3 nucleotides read TGTGCCAGCAGCTTAGAGGCGGGACGGAGCACCGGGGAGCTGTTTTTT.

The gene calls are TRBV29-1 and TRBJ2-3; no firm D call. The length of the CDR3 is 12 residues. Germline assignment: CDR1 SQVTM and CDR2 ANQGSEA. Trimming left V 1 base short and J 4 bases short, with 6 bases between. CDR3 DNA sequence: TGCAGCGTTGAAGGACCCTCAGATACGCAGTATTTT. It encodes CSVEGPSDTQYF.

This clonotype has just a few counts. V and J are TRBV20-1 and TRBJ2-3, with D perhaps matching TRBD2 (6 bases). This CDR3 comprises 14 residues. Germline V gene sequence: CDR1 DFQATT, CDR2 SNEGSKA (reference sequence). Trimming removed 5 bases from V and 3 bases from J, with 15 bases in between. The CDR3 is CSAPLGGATDTQYF. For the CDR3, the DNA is TGCAGTGCTCCCCTCGGCGGGGCAACAGATACGCAGTATTTT.

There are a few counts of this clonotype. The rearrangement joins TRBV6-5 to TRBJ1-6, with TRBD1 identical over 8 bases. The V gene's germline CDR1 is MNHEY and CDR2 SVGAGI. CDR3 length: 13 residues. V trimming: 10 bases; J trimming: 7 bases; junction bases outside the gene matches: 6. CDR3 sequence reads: CATRGQENSPLHF. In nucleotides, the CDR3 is TGTGCCACCAGGGGACAGGAAAATTCACCCCTCCACTTT.

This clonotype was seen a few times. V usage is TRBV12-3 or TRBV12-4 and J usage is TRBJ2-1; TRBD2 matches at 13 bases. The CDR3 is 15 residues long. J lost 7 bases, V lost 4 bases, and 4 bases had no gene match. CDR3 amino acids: CASSSGLAGRNEQFF. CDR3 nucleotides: TGTGCCAGCAGTTCGGGACTAGCGGGGAGGAATGAGCAGTTCTTC.

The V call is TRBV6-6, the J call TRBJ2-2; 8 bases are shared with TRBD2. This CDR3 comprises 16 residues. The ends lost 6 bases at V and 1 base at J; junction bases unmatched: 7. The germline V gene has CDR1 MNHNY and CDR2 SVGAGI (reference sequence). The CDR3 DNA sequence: TGTGCCAGCAGGCTGCTACTAGCGGTGAACACCGGGGAGCTGTTTTTT. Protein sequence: CASRLLLAVNTGELFF.

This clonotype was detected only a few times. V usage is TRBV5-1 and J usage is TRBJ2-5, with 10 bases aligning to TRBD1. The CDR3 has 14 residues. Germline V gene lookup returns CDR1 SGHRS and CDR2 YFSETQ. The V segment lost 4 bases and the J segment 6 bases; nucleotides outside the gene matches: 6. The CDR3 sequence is CASSARDRGKTQYF. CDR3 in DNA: TGCGCCAGCAGCGCTCGGGACAGGGGAAAGACCCAGTACTTC.

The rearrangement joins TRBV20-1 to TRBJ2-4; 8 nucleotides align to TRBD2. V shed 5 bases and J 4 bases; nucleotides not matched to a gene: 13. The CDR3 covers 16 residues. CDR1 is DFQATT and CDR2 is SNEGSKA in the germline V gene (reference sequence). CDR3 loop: CSAERGVAGNKNIQYF. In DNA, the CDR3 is TGCAGTGCTGAAAGGGGGGTAGCGGGAAATAAAAACATTCAGTACTTC.

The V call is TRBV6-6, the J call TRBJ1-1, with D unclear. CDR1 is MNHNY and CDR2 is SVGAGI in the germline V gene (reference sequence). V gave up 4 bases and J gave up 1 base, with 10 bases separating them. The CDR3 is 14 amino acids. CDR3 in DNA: TGTGCCAGCAGTTCAAGGACGGCGAACACTGAAGCTTTCTTT. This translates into CASSSRTANTEAFF.

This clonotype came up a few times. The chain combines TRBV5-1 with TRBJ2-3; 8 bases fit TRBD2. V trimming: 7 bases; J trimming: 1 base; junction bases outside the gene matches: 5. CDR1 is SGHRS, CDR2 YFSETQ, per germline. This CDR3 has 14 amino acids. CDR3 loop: CASGREARTDTQYF. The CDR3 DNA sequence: TGCGCCAGCGGGCGGGAGGCGCGCACAGATACGCAGTATTTT.

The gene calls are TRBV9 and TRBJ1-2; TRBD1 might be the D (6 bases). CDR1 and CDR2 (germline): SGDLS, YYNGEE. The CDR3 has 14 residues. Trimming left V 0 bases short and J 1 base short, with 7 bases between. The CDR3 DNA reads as TGTGCCAGCAGCGTAGGGACAGATAACTATGGCTACACCTTC. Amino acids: CASSVGTDNYGYTF.

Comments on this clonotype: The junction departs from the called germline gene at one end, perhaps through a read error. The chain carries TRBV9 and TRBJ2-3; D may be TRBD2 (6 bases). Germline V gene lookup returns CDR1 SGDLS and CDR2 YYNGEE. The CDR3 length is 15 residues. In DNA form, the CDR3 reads TGTGTCAGCAGCGCGGGGCTACAGGGCACAGATACGCAGTATTTT. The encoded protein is CVSSAGLQGTDTQYF.

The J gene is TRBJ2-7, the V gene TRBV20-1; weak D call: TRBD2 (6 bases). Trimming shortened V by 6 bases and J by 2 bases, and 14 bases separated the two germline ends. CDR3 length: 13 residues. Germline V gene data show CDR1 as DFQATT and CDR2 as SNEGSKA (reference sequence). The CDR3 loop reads CSAPSSATYEQYF. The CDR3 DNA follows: TGCAGTGCGCCCTCTAGCGCAACCTACGAGCAGTACTTC.

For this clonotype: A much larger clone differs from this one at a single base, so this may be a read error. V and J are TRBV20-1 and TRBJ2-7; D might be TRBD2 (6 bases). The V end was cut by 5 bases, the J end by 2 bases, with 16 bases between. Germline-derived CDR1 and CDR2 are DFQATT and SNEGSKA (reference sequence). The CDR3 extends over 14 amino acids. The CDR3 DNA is TGCAGTGCTCCAGGGACCGGGAGTACCTACGAGCAGTACTTC. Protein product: CSAPGTGSTYEQYF.

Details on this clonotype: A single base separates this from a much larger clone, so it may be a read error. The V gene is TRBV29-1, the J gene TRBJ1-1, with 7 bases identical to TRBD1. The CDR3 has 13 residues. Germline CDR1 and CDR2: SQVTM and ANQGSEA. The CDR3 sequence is CGVATGRDTEAFF. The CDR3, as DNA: TGCGGCGTTGCGACAGGGAGGGACACTGAAGCTTTCTTT.

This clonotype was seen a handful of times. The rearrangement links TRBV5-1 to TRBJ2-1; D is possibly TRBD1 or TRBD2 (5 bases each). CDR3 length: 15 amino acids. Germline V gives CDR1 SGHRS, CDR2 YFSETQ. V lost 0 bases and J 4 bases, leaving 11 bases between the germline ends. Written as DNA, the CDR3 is TGCGCCAGCAGCTTGGACGGGGCTGAGTACAATGAGCAGTTCTTC. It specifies CASSLDGAEYNEQFF. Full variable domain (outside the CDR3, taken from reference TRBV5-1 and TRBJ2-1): KAGVTQTPRYLIKTRGQQVTLSCSPISGHRSVSWYQQTPGQGLQFLFEYFSETQRNKGNFPGRFSGRQFSNSRSEMNVSTLELGDSALYLCASSLDGAEYNEQFFGPGTRLTVL.

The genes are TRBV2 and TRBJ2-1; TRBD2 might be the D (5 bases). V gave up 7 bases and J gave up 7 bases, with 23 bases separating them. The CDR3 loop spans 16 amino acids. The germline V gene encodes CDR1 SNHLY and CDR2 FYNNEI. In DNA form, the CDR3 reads TGTGCCAGCACCTCAAGACCCCCGGAAACGGGGAATGAGCAGTTCTTC. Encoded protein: CASTSRPPETGNEQFF.

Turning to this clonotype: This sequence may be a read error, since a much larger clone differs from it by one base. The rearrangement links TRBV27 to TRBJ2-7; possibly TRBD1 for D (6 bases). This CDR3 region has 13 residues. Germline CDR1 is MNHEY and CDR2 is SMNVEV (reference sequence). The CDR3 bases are TGTGCCAGCAGTATCTCTCAGGGGTACGAGCAGCACTTC. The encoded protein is CASSISQGYEQHF.

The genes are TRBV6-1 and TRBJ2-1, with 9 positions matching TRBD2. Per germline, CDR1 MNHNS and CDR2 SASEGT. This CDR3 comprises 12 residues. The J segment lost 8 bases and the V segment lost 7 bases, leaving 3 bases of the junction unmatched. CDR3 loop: CASIRLADEQFF. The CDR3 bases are TGTGCCAGCATTAGACTAGCGGATGAGCAGTTCTTC.

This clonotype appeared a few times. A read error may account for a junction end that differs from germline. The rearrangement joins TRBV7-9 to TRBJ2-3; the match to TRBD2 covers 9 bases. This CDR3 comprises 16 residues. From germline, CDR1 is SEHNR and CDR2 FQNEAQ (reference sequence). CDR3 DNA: TGTGCCAGCAGCTTAGTCGCCGGGACTAGCACAGATATGCAGTATTTT. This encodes CASSLVAGTSTDMQYF.

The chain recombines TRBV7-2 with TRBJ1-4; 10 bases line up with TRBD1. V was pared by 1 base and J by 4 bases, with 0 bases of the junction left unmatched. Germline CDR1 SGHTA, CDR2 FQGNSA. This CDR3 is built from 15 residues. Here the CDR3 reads CASSLGTGGNEKLFF. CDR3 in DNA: TGTGCCAGCAGCTTAGGGACAGGGGGTAATGAAAAACTGTTTTTT.